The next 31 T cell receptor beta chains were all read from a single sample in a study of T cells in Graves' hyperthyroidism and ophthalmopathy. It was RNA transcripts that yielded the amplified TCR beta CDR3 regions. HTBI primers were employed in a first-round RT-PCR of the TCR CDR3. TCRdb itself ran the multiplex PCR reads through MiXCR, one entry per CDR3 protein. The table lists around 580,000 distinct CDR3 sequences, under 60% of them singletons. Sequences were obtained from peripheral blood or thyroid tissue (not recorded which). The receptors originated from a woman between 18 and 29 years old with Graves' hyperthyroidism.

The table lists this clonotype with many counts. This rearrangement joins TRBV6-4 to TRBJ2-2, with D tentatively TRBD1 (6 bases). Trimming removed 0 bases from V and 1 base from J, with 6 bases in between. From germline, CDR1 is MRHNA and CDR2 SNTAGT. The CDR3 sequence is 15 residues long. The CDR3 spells CASSDSGQNTGELFF. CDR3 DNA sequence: TGTGCCAGCAGTGACTCGGGACAGAACACCGGGGAGCTGTTTTTT.

DNA for the CDR3: TGTGCCAGCAGTTACTCGAGAACAGGGGGCCCCTACGAGCAGTACTTC. This encodes CASSYSRTGGPYEQYF. V and J are TRBV6-2 or TRBV6-3 and TRBJ2-7; 9 nucleotides agree with TRBD1. Trimming at V came to 0 bases and at J to 2 bases, leaving 5 bases not matched to a gene. The CDR3 runs to 16 residues. The germline CDR1 and CDR2 sequences are MNHEY and SVGEGT.

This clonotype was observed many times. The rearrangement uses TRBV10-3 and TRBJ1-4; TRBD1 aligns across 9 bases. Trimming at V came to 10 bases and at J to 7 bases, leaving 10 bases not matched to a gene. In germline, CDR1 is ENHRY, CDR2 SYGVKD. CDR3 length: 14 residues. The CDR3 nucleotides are TGTGCCACGTCGGGACAGGGTTATAGTGAAAAACTGTTTTTT. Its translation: CATSGQGYSEKLFF.

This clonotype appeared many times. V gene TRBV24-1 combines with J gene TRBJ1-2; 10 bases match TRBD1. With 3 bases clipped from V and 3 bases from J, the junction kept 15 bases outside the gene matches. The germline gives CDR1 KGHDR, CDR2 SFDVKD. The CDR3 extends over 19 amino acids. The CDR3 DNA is TGTGCCACCAGTGATGCTTACTCGGGACAGGGGTCGGAAGACTATGGCTACACCTTC. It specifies CATSDAYSGQGSEDYGYTF.

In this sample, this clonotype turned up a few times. CDR3 in DNA: TGCAGTGCAGACGACCCGCTGTACTTC. Residues: CSADDPLYF. This rearrangement joins TRBV20-1 to TRBJ2-5; no reliable D call. This CDR3 is built from 9 residues. The germline gives CDR1 DFQATT, CDR2 SNEGSKA (reference sequence). V was trimmed by 6 bases and J by 13 bases, leaving 12 bases between them.

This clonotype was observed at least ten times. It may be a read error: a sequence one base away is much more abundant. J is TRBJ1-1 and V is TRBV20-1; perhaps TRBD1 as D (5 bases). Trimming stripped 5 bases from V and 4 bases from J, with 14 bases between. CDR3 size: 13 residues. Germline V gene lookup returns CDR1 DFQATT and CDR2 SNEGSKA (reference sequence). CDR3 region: CSAGARGRTEAFF. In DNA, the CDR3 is TGCAGTGCTGGAGCTCGGGGCCGCACTGAAGCTTTCTTT.

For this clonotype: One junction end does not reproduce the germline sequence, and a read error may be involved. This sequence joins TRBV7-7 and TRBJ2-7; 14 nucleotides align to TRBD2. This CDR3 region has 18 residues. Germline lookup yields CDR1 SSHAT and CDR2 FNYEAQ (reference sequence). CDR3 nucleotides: TGTGCCAGCAGCCCCTATACTTTGACTAGCGGGAGGGCCTACGAGCAGTGCTTC. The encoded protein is CASSPYTLTSGRAYEQCF.

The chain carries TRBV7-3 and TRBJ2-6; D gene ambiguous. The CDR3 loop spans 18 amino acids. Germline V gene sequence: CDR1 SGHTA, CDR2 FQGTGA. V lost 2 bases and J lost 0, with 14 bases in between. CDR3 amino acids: CASSLSLRTYSGANVLTF. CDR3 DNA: TGTGCCAGCAGCTTATCCCTGAGGACCTACTCTGGGGCCAACGTCCTGACTTTC.

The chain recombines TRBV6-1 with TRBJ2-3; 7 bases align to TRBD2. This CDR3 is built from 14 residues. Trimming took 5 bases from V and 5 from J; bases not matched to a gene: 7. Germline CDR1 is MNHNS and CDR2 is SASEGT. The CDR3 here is CASSRREEIDTQYF. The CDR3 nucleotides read TGTGCCAGCAGTCGACGGGAGGAGATAGATACGCAGTATTTT.

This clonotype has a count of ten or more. The CDR3 nucleotides read TGCAGTGTACGGGACGGAGCCTTCTCCTACGAGCAGTACTTC. Protein sequence: CSVRDGAFSYEQYF. The V and J genes are TRBV29-1 and TRBJ2-7; D assignment may be TRBD1 or TRBD2 (5 bases each). The CDR3 loop spans 14 amino acids. Germline CDR1 is SQVTM and CDR2 is ANQGSEA.

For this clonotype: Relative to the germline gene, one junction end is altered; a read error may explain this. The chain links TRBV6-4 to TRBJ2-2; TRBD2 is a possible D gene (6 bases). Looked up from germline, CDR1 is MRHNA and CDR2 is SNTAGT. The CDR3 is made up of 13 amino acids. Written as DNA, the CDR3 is TGTGCCAGCAGTGCCGGGGGAATGACTGAGCAGTTTTTT. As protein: CASSAGGMTEQFF.

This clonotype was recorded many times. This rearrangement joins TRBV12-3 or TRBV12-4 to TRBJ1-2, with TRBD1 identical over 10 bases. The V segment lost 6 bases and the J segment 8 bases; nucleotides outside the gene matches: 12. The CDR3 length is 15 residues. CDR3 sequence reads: CASRTHPGQGFGYTF. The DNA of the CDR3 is TGTGCCAGCAGAACTCACCCGGGACAGGGGTTCGGCTACACCTTC.

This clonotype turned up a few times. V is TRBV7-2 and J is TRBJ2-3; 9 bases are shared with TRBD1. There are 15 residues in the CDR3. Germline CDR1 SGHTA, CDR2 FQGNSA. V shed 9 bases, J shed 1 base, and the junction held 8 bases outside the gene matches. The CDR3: CARTGGFVGTDTQYF. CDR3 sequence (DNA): TGTGCCAGAACAGGGGGCTTTGTGGGCACAGATACGCAGTATTTT.

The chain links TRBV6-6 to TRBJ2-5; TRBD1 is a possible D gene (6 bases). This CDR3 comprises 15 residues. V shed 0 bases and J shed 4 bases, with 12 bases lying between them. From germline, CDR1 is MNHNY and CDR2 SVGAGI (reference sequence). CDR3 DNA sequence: TGTGCCAGCAGTTACTCTAGACAGGACCGAGAGACCCAGTACTTC. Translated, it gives CASSYSRQDRETQYF.

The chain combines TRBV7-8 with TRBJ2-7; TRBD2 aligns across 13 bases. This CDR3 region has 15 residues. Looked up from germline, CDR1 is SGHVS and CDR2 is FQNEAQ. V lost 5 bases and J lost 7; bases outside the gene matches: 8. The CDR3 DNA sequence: TGTGCCAGCAGCCTACTAGCGGGAGGGGGCAATGAGCAGTACTTC. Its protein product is CASSLLAGGGNEQYF.

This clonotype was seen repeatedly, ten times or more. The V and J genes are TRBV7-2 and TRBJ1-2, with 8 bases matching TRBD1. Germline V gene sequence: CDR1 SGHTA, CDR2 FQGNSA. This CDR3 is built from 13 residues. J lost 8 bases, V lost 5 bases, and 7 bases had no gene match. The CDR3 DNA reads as TGTGCCAGCAGCCCCCGGACAGGGCGAGGCTACACCTTC. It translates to CASSPRTGRGYTF.

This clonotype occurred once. The CDR3 sequence is CASSESPGGNEQFF. The CDR3 region has the DNA TGTGCCAGCAGTGAATCCCCGGGAGGGAATGAGCAGTTCTTC. The rearrangement uses TRBV2 and TRBJ2-1; 8 positions agree with TRBD2. V shed 2 bases, J shed 7 bases, and the junction held 4 bases outside the gene matches. From germline, CDR1 is SNHLY and CDR2 FYNNEI. The CDR3 runs to 14 residues.

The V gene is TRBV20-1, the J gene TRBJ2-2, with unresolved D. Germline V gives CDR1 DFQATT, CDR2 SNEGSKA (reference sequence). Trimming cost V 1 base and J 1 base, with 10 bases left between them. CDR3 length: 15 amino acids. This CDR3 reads CSARGARQNTGELFF. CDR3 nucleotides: TGCAGTGCTAGAGGCGCTAGACAGAACACCGGGGAGCTGTTTTTT.

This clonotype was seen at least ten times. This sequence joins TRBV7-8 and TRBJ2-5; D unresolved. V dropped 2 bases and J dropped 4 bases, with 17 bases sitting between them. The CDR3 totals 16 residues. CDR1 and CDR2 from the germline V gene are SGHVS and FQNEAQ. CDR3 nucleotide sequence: TGTGCCAGCAGCTTAACTTATAGCTCCCCGGGAGAGACCCAGTACTTC. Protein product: CASSLTYSSPGETQYF.

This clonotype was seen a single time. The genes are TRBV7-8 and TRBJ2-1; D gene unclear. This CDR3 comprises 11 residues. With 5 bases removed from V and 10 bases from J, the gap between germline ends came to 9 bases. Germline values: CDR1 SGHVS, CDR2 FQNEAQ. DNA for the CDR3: TGTGCCAGCAGCCTCATCAGGGAGCAGTTCTTC. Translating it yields CASSLIREQFF.

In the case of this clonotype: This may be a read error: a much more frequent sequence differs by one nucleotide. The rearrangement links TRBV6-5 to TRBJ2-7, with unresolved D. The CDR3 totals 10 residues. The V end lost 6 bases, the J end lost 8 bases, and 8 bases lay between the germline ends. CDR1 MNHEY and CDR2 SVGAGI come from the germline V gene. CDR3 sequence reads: CASRSKQQYF. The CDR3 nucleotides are TGTGCCAGCAGGAGTAAACAGCAGTACTTC.

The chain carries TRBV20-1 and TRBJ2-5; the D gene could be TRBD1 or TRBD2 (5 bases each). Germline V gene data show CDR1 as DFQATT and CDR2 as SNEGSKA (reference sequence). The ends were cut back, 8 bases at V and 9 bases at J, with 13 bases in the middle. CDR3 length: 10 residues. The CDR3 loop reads CSTPQGPQYF. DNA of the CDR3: TGCAGTACTCCGCAGGGACCCCAGTACTTC.

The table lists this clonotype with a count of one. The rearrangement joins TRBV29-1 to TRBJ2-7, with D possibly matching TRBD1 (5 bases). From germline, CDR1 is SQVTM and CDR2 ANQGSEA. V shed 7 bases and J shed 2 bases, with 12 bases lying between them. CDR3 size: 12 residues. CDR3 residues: CSAPTEPYEQYF. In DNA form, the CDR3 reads TGCAGCGCACCGACAGAGCCCTACGAGCAGTACTTC.

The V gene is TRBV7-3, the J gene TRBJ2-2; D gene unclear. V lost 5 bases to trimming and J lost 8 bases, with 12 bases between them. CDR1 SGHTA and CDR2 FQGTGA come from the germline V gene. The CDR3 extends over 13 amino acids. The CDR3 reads CASSPSQGGELFF. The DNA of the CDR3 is TGTGCCAGCAGCCCATCGCAAGGAGGGGAGCTGTTTTTT.

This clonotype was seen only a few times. This chain's CDR3 is CAWNSGSTNEKLFF. Here the CDR3 DNA reads TGTGCCTGGAACTCCGGGTCAACTAATGAAAAACTGTTTTTT. The chain combines TRBV30 with TRBJ1-4; D is ambiguous. Germline CDR1 and CDR2: GTSNPN and SVGIG (reference sequence). This CDR3 is built from 14 residues. Trimming stripped 4 bases from V and 0 bases from J, with 9 bases between.

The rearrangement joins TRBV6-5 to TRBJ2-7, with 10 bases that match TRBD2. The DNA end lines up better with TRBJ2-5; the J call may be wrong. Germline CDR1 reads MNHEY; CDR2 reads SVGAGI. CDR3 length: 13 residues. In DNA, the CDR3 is TGTGCCAGCGGTCTAGCGGGAGAGTTGACCCAGTACTTC. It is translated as CASGLAGELTQYF.

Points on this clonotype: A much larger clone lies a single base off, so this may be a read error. The CDR3 DNA reads TGTGCCAGTAGTATAGCCCGGGAAGAGACCCAGTACTTC. This encodes CASSIAREETQYF. This chain uses TRBV19 with TRBJ2-5; no definite D call. The CDR3 totals 13 residues. V was cut by 1 base and J by 3 bases, with 6 bases left in between. CDR1 LNHDA and CDR2 SQIVND come from the germline V gene (reference sequence).

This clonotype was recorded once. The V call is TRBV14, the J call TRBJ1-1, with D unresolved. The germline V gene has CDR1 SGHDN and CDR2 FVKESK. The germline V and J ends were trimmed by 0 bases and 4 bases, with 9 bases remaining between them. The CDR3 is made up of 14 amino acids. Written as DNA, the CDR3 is TGTGCCAGCAGCCAAGACACAGTTCCCACTGAAGCTTTCTTT. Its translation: CASSQDTVPTEAFF.

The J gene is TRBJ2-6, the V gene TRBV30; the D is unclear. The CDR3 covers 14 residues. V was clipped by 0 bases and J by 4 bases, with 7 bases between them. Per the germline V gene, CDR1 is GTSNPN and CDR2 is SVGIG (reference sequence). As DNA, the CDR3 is TGTGCCTGGAGTGTGGGGATCGGGGCCAACGTCCTGACTTTC. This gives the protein CAWSVGIGANVLTF.

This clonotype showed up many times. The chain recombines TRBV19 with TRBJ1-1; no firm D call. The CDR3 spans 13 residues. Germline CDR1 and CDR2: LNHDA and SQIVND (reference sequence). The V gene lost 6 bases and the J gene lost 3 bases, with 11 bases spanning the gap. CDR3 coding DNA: TGTGCCAGTAGCCCGCTCGGATACACTGAAGCTTTCTTT. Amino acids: CASSPLGYTEAFF.

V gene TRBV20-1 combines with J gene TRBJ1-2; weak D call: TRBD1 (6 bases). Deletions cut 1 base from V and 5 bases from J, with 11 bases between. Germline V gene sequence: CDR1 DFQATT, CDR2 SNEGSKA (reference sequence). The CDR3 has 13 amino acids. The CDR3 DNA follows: TGCAGTGCTAGAGTCGGCCAGGGGTATGGCTACACCTTC. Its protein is CSARVGQGYGYTF.